The 7 T cell receptor beta chains listed next were all sequenced from one sample in a study of Graves' ophthalmopathy and Graves' hyperthyroidism. Beta-chain TCR CDR3 regions were amplified from RNA transcripts. Second-round multiplex PCR came after a first-round RT-PCR that employed HTBI primers. TCRdb ran MiXCR on the multiplex PCR reads and lists one entry per CDR3 protein. This table holds roughly 610,000 distinct CDR3 sequences, about a fifth found once. Sequenced: peripheral blood. The source is a woman aged 18-29 years with stable Graves' hyperthyroidism. Some clones in this sample may be carry-over from other donors' samples.

Many counts were recorded for this clonotype. The gene calls are TRBV6-1 and TRBJ2-5; 8 nucleotides line up with TRBD2. With 8 bases clipped from V and 4 bases from J, the junction kept 9 bases outside the gene matches. CDR1 is MNHNS, CDR2 SASEGT, per germline. The CDR3 extends over 14 amino acids. The CDR3 DNA reads as TGTGCCAGCCGAGAAAGCCTAGCGGGAGAGACCCAGTACTTC. This sequence encodes CASRESLAGETQYF.

This clonotype was counted ten times or more. The V and J genes are TRBV5-1 and TRBJ2-7; 11 bases agree with TRBD2. This CDR3 contains 15 residues. Germline trimming cut 5 bases from V and 2 bases from J; bases unmatched to any gene: 6. Germline assignment: CDR1 SGHRS and CDR2 YFSETQ. The CDR3 region has the DNA TGCGCCAGCAGTAGCGGGGGGGCGGCAACCTACGAGCAGTACTTC. Translation gives CASSSGGAATYEQYF. Based on the CDR3 plus reference TRBV5-1 and TRBJ2-7, the full variable domain is KAGVTQTPRYLIKTRGQQVTLSCSPISGHRSVSWYQQTPGQGLQFLFEYFSETQRNKGNFPGRFSGRQFSNSRSEMNVSTLELGDSALYLCASSSGGAATYEQYFGPGTRLTVT.

V gene TRBV29-1 combines with J gene TRBJ1-1, with D unresolved. This CDR3 comprises 11 residues. V lost 6 bases to trimming and J lost 8 bases, with 13 bases between them. CDR1 and CDR2 from the germline V gene are SQVTM and ANQGSEA. In DNA form, the CDR3 reads TGCAGCGTCGTCCTAGGGATAGAAGCTTTCTTT. This encodes CSVVLGIEAFF.

This chain connects TRBV28 to TRBJ2-7, with TRBD1 matching over 7 bases. Germline V lookup: CDR1 MDHEN, CDR2 SYDVKM. The CDR3 spans 14 residues. V dropped 2 bases and J dropped 7; count of bases not matched to a gene: 8. The CDR3 is CASSLQTGLEEQYF. CDR3 DNA sequence: TGTGCCAGCAGTTTACAGACAGGGTTGGAGGAGCAGTACTTC. Using reference TRBV28 and TRBJ2-7 for the parts outside the CDR3, the full variable domain is DVKVTQSSRYLVKRTGEKVFLECVQDMDHENMFWYRQDPGLGLRLIYFSYDVKMKEKGDIPEGYSVSREKKERFSLILESASTNQTSMYLCASSLQTGLEEQYFGPGTRLTVT.

Turning to this clonotype: Germline and junction disagree at one end, which may indicate a read error. The genes are TRBV12-3 or TRBV12-4 and TRBJ1-1; maybe TRBD1 (6 bases). The CDR3 is 13 residues long. The CDR3 coding sequence is TGTGCCAGCAATTTAGGGGGTCTCACTGAAGCTTTCTTT. Protein product: CASNLGGLTEAFF.

This sequence joins TRBV29-1 and TRBJ2-5; D might be TRBD2 (6 bases). The germline CDR1 and CDR2 sequences are SQVTM and ANQGSEA. The CDR3 has 13 amino acids. Trimming removed 5 bases at V and 2 bases at J, with 12 bases between. This CDR3 is CSVSAGLQETQYF. CDR3 DNA: TGCAGCGTTTCCGCGGGATTACAAGAGACCCAGTACTTC.

This clonotype was detected ten times or more. V gene TRBV28 combines with J gene TRBJ2-7, with 7 bases identical to TRBD1. Trimming at V came to 3 bases and at J to 1 base, leaving 9 bases not matched to a gene. The CDR3 runs 16 residues. Germline V gene lookup returns CDR1 MDHEN and CDR2 SYDVKM. CDR3 in amino acids: CASSFSFRGQSYEQYF. The CDR3 nucleotides read TGTGCCAGCAGTTTTTCATTTCGGGGACAGTCCTACGAGCAGTACTTC.